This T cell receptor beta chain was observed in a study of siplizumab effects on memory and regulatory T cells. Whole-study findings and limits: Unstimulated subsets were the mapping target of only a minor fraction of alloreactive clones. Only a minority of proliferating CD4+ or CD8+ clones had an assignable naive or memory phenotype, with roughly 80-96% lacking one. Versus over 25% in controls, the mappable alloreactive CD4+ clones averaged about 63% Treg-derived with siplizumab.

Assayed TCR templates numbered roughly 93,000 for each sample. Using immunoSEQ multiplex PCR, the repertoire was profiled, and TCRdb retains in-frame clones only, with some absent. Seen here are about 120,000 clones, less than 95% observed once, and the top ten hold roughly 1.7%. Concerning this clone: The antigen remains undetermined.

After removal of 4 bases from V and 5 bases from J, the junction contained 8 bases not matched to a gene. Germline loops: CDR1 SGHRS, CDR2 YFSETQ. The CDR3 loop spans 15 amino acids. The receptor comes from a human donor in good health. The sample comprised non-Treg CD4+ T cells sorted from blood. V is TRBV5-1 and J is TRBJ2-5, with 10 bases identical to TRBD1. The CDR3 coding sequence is TGCGCCAGCAGCCCTGGGACAGGGGTTTTCGAGACCCAGTACTTC. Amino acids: CASSPGTGVFETQYF.